These 14 T cell receptor beta chains share one sample of origin, sequenced in a study of T cell responses to AZD1222 COVID-19 vaccine. Generated by immunoSEQ multiplex PCR, the TCRdb table keeps only in-frame clones and is missing some. Of 160,000 or so clones listed, around 93% are singletons. Specimen: peripheral blood, collected on day 0 of AZD1222 vaccination. The receptors come from an adult in good health.

The rearrangement uses TRBV19 and TRBJ2-2, with 9 positions matching TRBD1. The trim removed 8 bases at V and 5 bases at J, leaving 6 bases unmatched. The V gene's germline CDR1 is LNHDA and CDR2 SQIVND (reference sequence). The length of the CDR3 is 14 residues. The CDR3 DNA sequence: TGTGCCAGTCGTGGACAGGGGTGGACCGGGGAGCTGTTTTTT. This encodes CASRGQGWTGELFF.

The chain combines TRBV19 with TRBJ1-6; perhaps TRBD1 as D (6 bases). The CDR3 sequence is 13 residues long. Germline V lookup: CDR1 LNHDA, CDR2 SQIVND (reference sequence). Deletions cut 3 bases from V and 10 bases from J, with 10 bases between. The CDR3 is CASSMGGKSPLHF. CDR3 nucleotides: TGTGCCAGTAGTATGGGGGGCAAATCACCCCTCCACTTT.

The chain employs TRBV30 and TRBJ1-1; D gene unclear. The germline V gene encodes CDR1 GTSNPN and CDR2 SVGIG (reference sequence). This CDR3 contains 12 residues. The germline V and J ends were trimmed by 0 bases and 1 base, with 3 bases remaining between them. The CDR3 coding sequence is TGTGCCTGGAGTGTCCCGAACACTGAAGCTTTCTTT. This translates into CAWSVPNTEAFF.

The chain combines TRBV28 with TRBJ1-1; 7 nucleotides agree with TRBD1. This CDR3 has 17 residues. J was trimmed by 1 base and V by 4 bases; bases with no gene match: 12. Per germline, CDR1 MDHEN and CDR2 SYDVKM. The CDR3, as DNA: TGTGCCAGCAGTTCGGGACAGCTGACGCTCGGGAACACTGAAGCTTTCTTT. It codes for CASSSGQLTLGNTEAFF.

The J gene is TRBJ2-2, the V gene TRBV29-1; D may be TRBD1 (6 bases). This CDR3 comprises 13 residues. Germline values: CDR1 SQVTM, CDR2 ANQGSEA. V was clipped by 2 bases and J by 7 bases, with 11 bases between them. CDR3 sequence (DNA): TGCAGCGTTGAAACAGGGACGGGCGGGGAGCTGTTTTTT. This codes for CSVETGTGGELFF.

Here the CDR3 DNA reads TGTGCCAGCAGCCCCTCCCCGGGTCGCTACGAGCAGTACTTC. Its translation: CASSPSPGRYEQYF. The V gene is TRBV11-3, the J gene TRBJ2-7; D not resolved. CDR1 and CDR2 (germline): SGHNT, YENEEA. V dropped 5 bases and J dropped 3 bases, with 14 bases sitting between them. CDR3 length equals 14 residues.

The V call is TRBV6-5, the J call TRBJ1-1; unclear D gene. The germline V gene encodes CDR1 MNHEY and CDR2 SVGAGI. CDR3 length equals 14 residues. Trimming shortened V by 7 bases and J by 11 bases, and 23 bases separated the two germline ends. CDR3 nucleotides: TGTGCCAGCATTATGGAATTTGACGGAATGCGGGCTTTCTTT. As protein: CASIMEFDGMRAFF.

CDR3: CASSLMVLVGEQYF. The CDR3 nucleotides read TGTGCCAGCAGTTTAATGGTACTAGTCGGCGAGCAGTACTTC. The genes are TRBV28 and TRBJ2-7; tentative D call: TRBD2 (5 bases). The CDR3 contains 14 residues. From germline, CDR1 is MDHEN and CDR2 SYDVKM. Trimming took 2 bases from V and 6 from J, leaving 14 bases between them.

The chain is built from TRBV6-5 and TRBJ2-1, with D maybe TRBD2 (5 bases). Trimming cost V 1 base and J 7 bases, with 11 bases left between them. CDR1 is MNHEY and CDR2 is SVGAGI in the germline V gene. This CDR3 contains 14 residues. The CDR3 loop is CASSYFGESNEQFF. The CDR3 bases are TGTGCCAGCAGTTACTTCGGGGAGAGTAATGAGCAGTTCTTC.

The chain joins TRBV4-1 to TRBJ1-2; D is ambiguous. V gave up 3 bases and J gave up 4 bases, with 18 bases separating them. This CDR3 has 16 amino acids. Per the germline V gene, CDR1 is MGHRA and CDR2 is YSYEKL. CDR3 sequence: CASSQPPTGSSYGYTF. In DNA, the CDR3 is TGCGCCAGCAGCCAGCCTCCCACCGGCTCTAGCTATGGCTACACCTTC.

The chain links TRBV30 to TRBJ2-2; no definite D call. The CDR3 sequence is 12 residues long. V lost 2 bases and J lost 6, with 7 bases in between. Looked up from germline, CDR1 is GTSNPN and CDR2 is SVGIG (reference sequence). For the CDR3, the DNA is TGTGCCTGGAGTATTACATCCGGGGAGCTGTTTTTT. Its translation: CAWSITSGELFF.

This clone was found a few times. This chain connects TRBV7-9 to TRBJ1-3; the D gene is possibly TRBD1 (5 bases). The CDR3 totals 15 residues. Trimming took 4 bases from V and 0 from J, leaving 10 bases between them. Germline CDR1 and CDR2: SEHNR and FQNEAQ (reference sequence). CDR3 in DNA: TGTGCCAGCAGCTGGGACGGAAGCTCTGGAAACACCATATATTTT. As protein: CASSWDGSSGNTIYF. Full variable domain (missing parts from reference TRBV7-9 and TRBJ1-3): DTGVSQNPRHKITKRGQNVTFRCDPISEHNRLYWYRQTLGQGPEFLTYFQNEAQLEKSRLLSDRFSAERPKGSFSTLEIQRTEQGDSAMYLCASSWDGSSGNTIYFGEGSWLTVV.

The chain couples TRBV4-3 to TRBJ2-1, with unresolved D. The CDR3 has 16 residues. V was trimmed by 0 bases and J by 4 bases, leaving 13 bases between them. The germline V gene encodes CDR1 LGHNA and CDR2 YSLEER. The CDR3 sequence is CASSQDATDFYNEQFF. The CDR3 DNA is TGCGCCAGCAGCCAAGATGCTACAGATTTTTACAATGAGCAGTTCTTC.

V and J are TRBV5-1 and TRBJ2-3; 8 bases match TRBD1. The CDR3 extends over 16 amino acids. The trim removed 3 bases at V and 7 bases at J, leaving 13 bases unmatched. Germline V lookup: CDR1 SGHRS, CDR2 YFSETQ. Here the CDR3 reads CASSSPGTGEGYTQYF. The DNA of the CDR3 is TGCGCCAGCAGCTCACCCGGGACAGGTGAGGGGTATACGCAGTATTTT.